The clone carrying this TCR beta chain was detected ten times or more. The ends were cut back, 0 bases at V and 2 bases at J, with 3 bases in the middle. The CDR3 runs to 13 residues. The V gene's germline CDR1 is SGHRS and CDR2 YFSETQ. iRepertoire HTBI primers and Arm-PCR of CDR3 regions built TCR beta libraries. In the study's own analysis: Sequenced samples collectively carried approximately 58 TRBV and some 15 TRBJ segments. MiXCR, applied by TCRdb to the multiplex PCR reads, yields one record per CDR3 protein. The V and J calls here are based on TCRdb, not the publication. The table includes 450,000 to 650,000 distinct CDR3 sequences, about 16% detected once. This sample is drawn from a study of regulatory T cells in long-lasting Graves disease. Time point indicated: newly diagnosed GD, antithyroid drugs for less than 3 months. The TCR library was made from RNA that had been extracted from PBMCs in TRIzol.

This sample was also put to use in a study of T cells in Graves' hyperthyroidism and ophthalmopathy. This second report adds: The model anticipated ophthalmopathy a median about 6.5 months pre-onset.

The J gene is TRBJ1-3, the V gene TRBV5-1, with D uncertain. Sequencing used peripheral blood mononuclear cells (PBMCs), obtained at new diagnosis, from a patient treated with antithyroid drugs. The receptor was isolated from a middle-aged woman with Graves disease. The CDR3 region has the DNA TGCGCCAGCAGCTTGGAGGCTGGAAACACCATATATTTT. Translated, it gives CASSLEAGNTIYF.